One sample yielded the 10 T cell receptor beta chains listed below, sequenced in a study of beta chain features in type 1 diabetes. cDNA synthesis used the whole RNA isolate, giving expressed TCRB sequences. Repertoires were generated with immunoSEQ multiplex PCR, while TCRdb's copy carries only in-frame clones and drops some. Among nearly 350,000 clones listed, around 9.7% were seen once. General observations from the study: Shortening of TCRB CDR3s, moderate but significant, appeared in all four CD4+ subsets of Type 1 diabetes patients.

What these receptors recognize is not known. The sequenced material came from central memory CD4+ T cells from blood. These receptors originate from a man aged 30 to 45 with type 1 diabetes.

The chain is built from TRBV5-6 and TRBJ2-3; 10 bases agree with TRBD2. V trimming: 2 bases; J trimming: 4 bases; junction bases outside the gene matches: 1. The CDR3 contains 14 residues. Germline V gives CDR1 SGHDT, CDR2 YYEEEE. The CDR3 spells CASSFGLAADTQYF. CDR3 DNA: TGTGCCAGCAGCTTTGGACTAGCGGCAGATACGCAGTATTTT.

This clone was counted only a few times. This rearrangement joins TRBV6-6 to TRBJ2-7; TRBD1 aligns across 8 bases. The V segment lost 7 bases and the J segment 7 bases; nucleotides outside the gene matches: 12. The CDR3 is 14 residues long. From germline, CDR1 is MNHNY and CDR2 SVGAGI (reference sequence). The CDR3 DNA follows: TGTGCCAGCAATGGACAGGGACCTAACGGGGAGCAGTACTTC. As protein: CASNGQGPNGEQYF.

This clone was seen a handful of times. V usage is TRBV5-1 and J usage is TRBJ2-1, with 8 bases matching TRBD1. Germline V CDR1 and CDR2: SGHRS, YFSETQ. The CDR3 runs to 14 residues. After removal of 3 bases from V and 5 bases from J, the junction contained 4 bases not matched to a gene. CDR3 sequence: CASSSGTGHNEQFF. DNA of the CDR3: TGCGCCAGCAGCTCCGGGACAGGACACAATGAGCAGTTCTTC.

This CDR3 reads CASSPPGLAGGRSDTQYF. The DNA for the CDR3 is TGTGCCAGCTCACCCCCAGGACTAGCGGGGGGACGGTCAGATACGCAGTATTTT. The V and J genes are TRBV18 and TRBJ2-3; 14 positions agree with TRBD2. The CDR3 loop spans 18 amino acids. V was pared by 3 bases and J by 4 bases, with 9 bases of the junction left unmatched. Germline CDR1 and CDR2: KGHSH and LQKENI.

Only a few counts were recorded for this clone. The V and J genes are TRBV7-2 and TRBJ2-1, with 8 bases fitting TRBD1. CDR3 length: 16 amino acids. Germline CDR1 and CDR2: SGHTA and FQGNSA. V shed 0 bases, J shed 4 bases, and the junction held 5 bases outside the gene matches. The CDR3 sequence: CASSLARQGKYNEQFF. The CDR3 DNA reads as TGTGCCAGCAGCTTAGCGCGACAGGGGAAATACAATGAGCAGTTCTTC.

This clone was counted only a few times. V gene TRBV6-1 combines with J gene TRBJ2-7, with 7 bases lining up with TRBD1. CDR1 MNHNS and CDR2 SASEGT come from the germline V gene. Germline trimming cut 1 base from V and 12 bases from J; bases unmatched to any gene: 9. This CDR3 region has 13 residues. CDR3 DNA: TGTGCCAGCAGTGAAGTTACATGGACAGGCCGGTACTTC. This codes for CASSEVTWTGRYF.

This chain links TRBV5-1 with TRBJ2-3, with 8 bases that match TRBD2. The CDR3 length is 15 residues. Germline V gene data show CDR1 as SGHRS and CDR2 as YFSETQ. After removal of 2 bases from V and 4 bases from J, the junction contained 6 bases not matched to a gene. The CDR3 protein is CASSLGTRASDTQYF. CDR3 in DNA: TGCGCCAGCAGCTTAGGGACTAGGGCATCAGATACGCAGTATTTT.

This clone was detected only a few times. This chain connects TRBV7-4 to TRBJ2-5, with 8 bases identical to TRBD1. Trimming cost V 4 bases and J 2 bases; bases outside gene matches: 9. Germline V lookup: CDR1 SGHVT, CDR2 SQSDAQ. This CDR3 has 16 amino acids. The CDR3 region has the DNA TGTGCCAGCAGCTCGCAGGGACAGGTGGAACAAGAGACCCAGTACTTC. This translates into CASSSQGQVEQETQYF.

This clone was observed a few times. The rearrangement joins TRBV7-7 to TRBJ2-7; D perhaps matches TRBD2 (7 bases). The ends were cut back, 6 bases at V and 3 bases at J, with 15 bases in the middle. Germline V lookup: CDR1 SSHAT, CDR2 FNYEAQ (reference sequence). The CDR3 loop spans 14 amino acids. The CDR3 region is CASSRGLGGYEQYF. DNA of the CDR3: TGTGCCAGCAGTCGAGGACTAGGGGGCTACGAGCAGTACTTC. The variable domain in full, with the rest retrieved from reference TRBV7-7 and TRBJ2-7, is GAGVSQSPRYKVTKRGQDVTLRCDPISSHATLYWYQQALGQGPEFLTYFNYEAQPDKSGLPSDRFSAERPEGSISTLTIQRTEQRDSAMYRCASSRGLGGYEQYFGPGTRLTVT.

The gene calls are TRBV6-4 and TRBJ2-4, with 9 bases lining up with TRBD1. CDR1 and CDR2 (germline): MRHNA, SNTAGT. This CDR3 has 16 amino acids. V lost 11 bases, J lost 0 bases, and 11 bases stayed unmatched. The CDR3 loop is CAGGTGSSIAKNIQYF. In DNA, the CDR3 is TGTGCCGGAGGGACAGGGAGTTCTATAGCCAAAAACATTCAGTACTTC.